This is a list of T cell receptor beta chains from one sample in a study of shared clonotypes between healthy human individuals. The method was immunoSEQ multiplex PCR; TCRdb's version includes in-frame clones alone and lacks a portion of them. The sample lists around 2,000,000 clones; over 85% were seen once. Sequenced input: naive CD8+ T cells sorted from blood. These receptors all stem from a man younger than 35 in good health. CDR3s include the opening cysteine and the closing phenylalanine or tryptophan. D genes are given only for firm matches. Part of the rows lack a size; the others show once, few, many or a class for expanded clones.

DNA | CDR3 | J | V | size | D
TGCGCCAGCAGCTTGTTTTCCTATTCCGGGGAGCTGTTTTTT | CASSLFSYSGELFF | TRBJ2-2 | TRBV5-1 | . | .
TGTGCCAGCAGGTTGGCTAGCGGGGTTACCTCGCGGGAGCAGTACTTC | CASRLASGVTSREQYF | TRBJ2-7 | TRBV2 | . | TRBD2
TGTGCCAGCAGTGGACGGCGTAATGAAAAACTGTTTTTT | CASSGRRNEKLFF | TRBJ1-4 | TRBV28 | . | .
TGTGCCAGTAGCCCGGGGTTCGCTAACTATGGCTACACCTTC | CASSPGFANYGYTF | TRBJ1-2 | TRBV2 | . | .
TGCAGCGTTGATGAGGGGTTTACCTATGGCTACACCTTC | CSVDEGFTYGYTF | TRBJ1-2 | TRBV29-1 | . | .
TGCAGCGTGACCCCCCTAGGGATTGTCTATGGCTACACCTTC | CSVTPLGIVYGYTF | TRBJ1-2 | TRBV29-1 | . | .
TGTGCCAGCAGCTACCGGGACTTCCAGCAGTTCTTC | CASSYRDFQQFF | TRBJ2-1 | TRBV7-9 | . | .
TGTGCCAGAAGCTTGGCGTGTAGGCAGAGAAATGAAAAACTGTTTTTT | CARSLACRQRNEKLFF | TRBJ1-4 | TRBV5-3 | . | .
TGCGCCAGCTGTACGGGAGGGCCGGGGAATGAGCAGTTCTTC | CASCTGGPGNEQFF | TRBJ2-1 | TRBV10-2 | . | TRBD2
TGCGCCAGCAGCTACTCCGGTGGCACTGAAGCTTTCTTT | CASSYSGGTEAFF | TRBJ1-1 | TRBV5-1 | once | .
TGTGCCAGTAGTGCTACTAGCGGACCTTTCTATGAGCAGTTCTTC | CASSATSGPFYEQFF | TRBJ2-1 | TRBV19 | . | TRBD2
TGTGCCAGCAGTGGCTGGACGACAGGGATGGGGGAGCAGTACTTC | CASSGWTTGMGEQYF | TRBJ2-7 | TRBV2 | . | TRBD1
TGTGCCAGCAGTTATGAGCGGGAGAGGAGCACAGATACGCAGTATTTT | CASSYERERSTDTQYF | TRBJ2-3 | TRBV6-5 | . | TRBD2
TGTGCCAGCAGACCGGGACCGAACACTGAAGCTTTCTTT | CASRPGPNTEAFF | TRBJ1-1 | TRBV11-2 | . | .
TGTGCCAGCAGTTGGGCTCTGAACACTGAAGCTTTCTTT | CASSWALNTEAFF | TRBJ1-1 | TRBV27 | . | .
TGTGCCATCAGTGAGTCAAAAGGCCCAAGCACAGATACGCAGTATTTT | CAISESKGPSTDTQYF | TRBJ2-3 | TRBV10-3 | once | .
TGTGCCAGTAGTATAGGTGATGCTAACTATGGCTACACCTTC | CASSIGDANYGYTF | TRBJ1-2 | TRBV19 | . | .
TGCGCCAGCAGCTTGTTGAGGGGCACATGGGGCACCGGGGAGCTGTTTTTT | CASSLLRGTWGTGELFF | TRBJ2-2 | TRBV5-1 | . | .
TGTGCCAGCAGTCCCCGCGCCTATTCAGACGCCTACGAGCAGTACTTC | CASSPRAYSDAYEQYF | TRBJ2-7 | TRBV27 | . | .
TGTGCCAGCAGCTTTGACCTAGCGGGGGACCCCGGGGGGGGCCCAGATACGCAGTATTTT | CASSFDLAGDPGGGPDTQYF | TRBJ2-3 | TRBV13 | . | TRBD2
TGTGCCAGCAGTTATTACGGACTAGCGGACACAGATACGCAGTATTTT | CASSYYGLADTDTQYF | TRBJ2-3 | TRBV6-5 | . | TRBD2
TGTGCCAACTCGAGAGGGACAGGGGGTATCACAGATACGCAGTATTTT | CANSRGTGGITDTQYF | TRBJ2-3 | TRBV2 | . | TRBD1
TGTGCCAGCAGCCAAGATCCGACTGAAGCTTTCTTT | CASSQDPTEAFF | TRBJ1-1 | TRBV14 | . | .
TGCGCCAGCAGCTTGGATGGGACGGGGGCCTACGAGCAGTACTTC | CASSLDGTGAYEQYF | TRBJ2-7 | TRBV5-1 | . | .
TGTGCCAGCAGTTTCGGGGCTGGTGAAAAACTGTTTTTT | CASSFGAGEKLFF | TRBJ1-4 | TRBV27 | . | .
TGTGCCAGCAGCGCCTCCCCAGTGAACACTGAAGCTTTCTTT | CASSASPVNTEAFF | TRBJ1-1 | TRBV9 | . | .
TGTGCCAGCAGTCCCCCAGGCAGGGACAAGTGGTACACCTTC | CASSPPGRDKWYTF | TRBJ1-2 | TRBV28 | . | .
TGTGCCTGGAGTGTGGCAGGGTGGGCCGGGGAGCTGTTTTTT | CAWSVAGWAGELFF | TRBJ2-2 | TRBV30 | . | .
TGTGCCAGCAGCTTATTGGGCGGGGAAGGGGAGACCCAGTACTTC | CASSLLGGEGETQYF | TRBJ2-5 | TRBV7-9 | . | .
TGTGCCAGCAGCTTAATAGGGGCAGGCAATGAGCAGTTCTTC | CASSLIGAGNEQFF | TRBJ2-1 | TRBV7-3 | . | .
TGCGCCAGCAGCATCAGCTCCGGCGAGCAGTACTTC | CASSISSGEQYF | TRBJ2-7 | TRBV5-1 | . | .
TGCGCCAGCAGCCAAGATCCCGCGACAGGGGAGCTTTACGAGCAGTACTTC | CASSQDPATGELYEQYF | TRBJ2-7 | TRBV4-3 | . | TRBD1
TGTGCCAGCAGCTTCGCGGGACTTTCCACAAGGGAGACCCAGTACTTC | CASSFAGLSTRETQYF | TRBJ2-5 | TRBV7-9 | . | .
TGCAGCGCTCTAGCGGGTGACTCCTACGAGCAGTACTTC | CSALAGDSYEQYF | TRBJ2-7 | TRBV29-1 | . | TRBD2
TGTGCCAGCAGCCTCCCTCCAGGGGGCGAGGGGAACACTGAAGCTTTCTTT | CASSLPPGGEGNTEAFF | TRBJ1-1 | TRBV5-6 | . | TRBD1
TGTGCCAGTACCTCCGCCCAGAGCTCCTATAATTCACCCCTCCACTTT | CASTSAQSSYNSPLHF | TRBJ1-6 | TRBV19 | few | .
TGCGCCAGCAGCTTGGATAGTTTAGGGGGCGAGTACCAAGAGACCCAGTACTTC | CASSLDSLGGEYQETQYF | TRBJ2-5 | TRBV5-1 | . | TRBD1
TGCGCCAGCAGCCAAGAGAGGGCGGGGACCTACGAGCAGTACTTC | CASSQERAGTYEQYF | TRBJ2-7 | TRBV4-1 | . | .
TGTGCCAGCAGTTTATCCCCCCCCGACAGGGACTGGGGGCTCTACGAGCAGTACTTC | CASSLSPPDRDWGLYEQYF | TRBJ2-7 | TRBV27 | once | .
TGCGCCAGCAGCCAAGGCCCCGACTACTCCTACGAGCAGTACTTC | CASSQGPDYSYEQYF | TRBJ2-7 | TRBV4-1 | . | .
TGCGCCAGCAGCCCGCCCGGGGGACCGGGCAATGAGCAGTTCTTC | CASSPPGGPGNEQFF | TRBJ2-1 | TRBV4-3 | . | .
TGTGCCAGCAGCGACAGGGGCTCCTACGAGCAGTACTTC | CASSDRGSYEQYF | TRBJ2-7 | TRBV7-6 | . | TRBD1
TGTGCCAGCAGCGTAGCGGGGTGGGCGAACACCGGGGAGCTGTTTTTT | CASSVAGWANTGELFF | TRBJ2-2 | TRBV9 | . | .
TGTGCCAGCAGTTACAGGGGGCTTGGGGGCGCCTACGAGCAGTACTTC | CASSYRGLGGAYEQYF | TRBJ2-7 | TRBV6-5 | . | TRBD1
TGTGCCAGCAGTGAGACTAGCGGGGACTGGACCCAGTACTTC | CASSETSGDWTQYF | TRBJ2-5 | TRBV6-1 | . | TRBD2
TGTGCCAGCAGTTATGGAGGGCAAAGCTACGAGCAGTACTTC | CASSYGGQSYEQYF | TRBJ2-7 | TRBV6-6 | . | .